The 30 T cell receptor beta chains below were found in one sample sequenced in a study of identical twins. TCRdb fed the 5' RACE reads into MiXCR, producing one record per CDR3 protein. The sample consists of hundreds of thousands of distinct CDR3 sequences, around 9.7% of them appearing once. The sample was also reused in another study, on yellow fever vaccine responses in identical twins.

Material for sequencing was CD8+ T cells sorted from blood. Every receptor here comes from a woman aged 18-35 years in good health.

This clonotype was counted at least ten times. This sequence joins TRBV12-3 or TRBV12-4 and TRBJ2-7; TRBD1 might be the D (6 bases). The CDR3 extends over 14 amino acids. The germline V and J ends were trimmed by 4 bases and 2 bases, with 12 bases remaining between them. The CDR3: CASSSGTHPYEQYF. CDR3 sequence (DNA): TGTGCCAGCAGTTCCGGGACACACCCCTACGAGCAGTACTTC.

Written as DNA, the CDR3 is TGTGCCAGAACCCCGAGGGGGACAGAAGAGACCCAGTACTTC. Its translation: CARTPRGTEETQYF. This chain uses TRBV2 with TRBJ2-5; 7 bases are a match to TRBD1. V lost 9 bases and J lost 3; bases outside the gene matches: 10. The CDR3 is 14 amino acids. Germline V lookup: CDR1 SNHLY, CDR2 FYNNEI.

Only a few counts were recorded for this clonotype. CDR3 region: CASSHVTLQETQYF. Here the CDR3 DNA reads TGTGCCAGCAGCCACGTCACGTTGCAAGAGACCCAGTACTTC. The V gene is TRBV5-5, the J gene TRBJ2-5; D gene ambiguous. Germline loops: CDR1 SGHKS, CDR2 YYEKEE (reference sequence). CDR3 length equals 14 residues. V was pared by 4 bases and J by 2 bases, with 12 bases between.

The chain couples TRBV28 to TRBJ2-3, with 16 bases fitting TRBD2. V was clipped by 6 bases and J by 1 base; unmatched bases: 7. The CDR3 has 18 residues. Germline V gene lookup returns CDR1 MDHEN and CDR2 SYDVKM. The CDR3 spells CASSRGTSGRAGTDTQYF. CDR3 DNA: TGTGCCAGCAGCCGCGGGACTAGCGGGAGGGCCGGCACAGATACGCAGTATTTT.

The table lists this clonotype with many counts. The V and J genes are TRBV27 and TRBJ2-7; D perhaps matches TRBD2 (6 bases). The ends were cut back, 2 bases at V and 4 bases at J, with 9 bases in the middle. The germline V gene encodes CDR1 MNHEY and CDR2 SMNVEV (reference sequence). This CDR3 region has 13 residues. The CDR3 loop is CASSLGDLYEQYF. The CDR3 DNA sequence: TGTGCCAGCAGTTTAGGGGACTTATACGAGCAGTACTTC.

The rearrangement uses TRBV3-1 and TRBJ2-1; 10 bases map to TRBD2. The CDR3 runs 16 residues. CDR1 and CDR2 (germline): LGHDT, YNNKEL (reference sequence). V gave up 3 bases and J gave up 1 base; unmatched junction bases: 3. CDR3 in amino acids: CASSHSSGSSYNEQFF. The CDR3 DNA sequence: TGTGCCAGCAGCCATTCTAGCGGGAGTTCCTACAATGAGCAGTTCTTC.

This clonotype has ten or more counts. The chain carries TRBV13 and TRBJ1-4; D is possibly TRBD1 (6 bases). Germline CDR1 is PRHDT and CDR2 is FYEKMQ (reference sequence). The CDR3 extends over 14 amino acids. V lost 2 bases and J lost 5, with 9 bases in between. This chain's CDR3 is CASSLTGGNEKLFF. The CDR3 DNA sequence: TGTGCCAGCAGCTTAACCGGGGGCAATGAAAAACTGTTTTTT.

This clonotype was counted between two and nine times. The CDR3 spells CASSHLAGSSYEQYF. CDR3 DNA: TGTGCCAGCAGCCATTTAGCAGGGAGCTCCTACGAGCAGTACTTC. This chain links TRBV3-1 with TRBJ2-7, with D possibly being TRBD1 or TRBD2 (5 bases each). Per the germline V gene, CDR1 is LGHDT and CDR2 is YNNKEL (reference sequence). With 3 bases removed from V and 0 bases from J, the gap between germline ends came to 12 bases. The CDR3 loop spans 15 amino acids.

The sample holds a few counts of this clonotype. This chain links TRBV10-3 with TRBJ2-1; 12 nucleotides line up with TRBD2. The germline CDR1 and CDR2 sequences are ENHRY and SYGVKD. CDR3 length: 15 residues. J lost 4 bases, V lost 4 bases, and 2 bases had no gene match. CDR3 protein: CAISGLAGDYNEQFF. The CDR3 nucleotides read TGTGCCATCAGTGGACTAGCGGGAGATTACAATGAGCAGTTCTTC.

This clonotype was detected ten times or more. The genes are TRBV29-1 and TRBJ2-7; 8 bases fit TRBD1. Trimming took 1 base from V and 5 from J; bases not matched to a gene: 7. The CDR3 is made up of 14 amino acids. The germline CDR1 and CDR2 sequences are SQVTM and ANQGSEA. CDR3 sequence reads: CSVEAEDRVHEQYF. The CDR3 DNA reads TGCAGCGTTGAAGCCGAGGACAGGGTCCACGAGCAGTACTTC.

The chain is built from TRBV28 and TRBJ2-1; 8 nucleotides agree with TRBD2. V was pared by 5 bases and J by 7 bases, with 4 bases of the junction left unmatched. Per the germline V gene, CDR1 is MDHEN and CDR2 is SYDVKM. The CDR3 is made up of 13 amino acids. CDR3 residues: CASSRRGGNEQFF. The CDR3 DNA reads as TGTGCCAGCAGTCGGCGCGGGGGGAATGAGCAGTTCTTC.

Many counts were recorded for this clonotype. The J gene is TRBJ2-6, the V gene TRBV27; 9 positions match TRBD2. This CDR3 contains 21 residues. CDR1 MNHEY and CDR2 SMNVEV come from the germline V gene (reference sequence). The V and J ends lost 8 bases and 4 bases, in that order; junction bases with no gene match: 24. CDR3 sequence reads: CASQGSSGNAGRWRGANVLTF. The CDR3, as DNA: TGTGCCAGCCAGGGATCTAGCGGGAATGCTGGGAGGTGGCGGGGGGCCAACGTCCTGACTTTC.

This clonotype has more than one count but fewer than ten. The chain is built from TRBV7-9 and TRBJ2-7; D unclear. Germline values: CDR1 SEHNR, CDR2 FQNEAQ (reference sequence). V lost 4 bases and J 2 bases, leaving 12 bases between the germline ends. The CDR3 runs 14 residues. The CDR3 DNA reads TGTGCCAGCAGCTCCCCCCTTGGGGCCTACGAGCAGTACTTC. Its protein product is CASSSPLGAYEQYF.

On this clonotype: This may stem from a read error, because a much larger clone lies one nucleotide away. This chain uses TRBV10-3 with TRBJ2-1, with TRBD1 identical over 9 bases. Germline CDR1 is ENHRY and CDR2 is SYGVKD. The CDR3 extends over 16 amino acids. CDR3 in DNA: TGTGTCATCAGTGAGCCACAGGGGGCAGGATGGAATGAGCAGTTCTTC. Its translation: CVISEPQGAGWNEQFF.

This clonotype came up many times. This rearrangement joins TRBV4-3 to TRBJ2-3; 14 bases match TRBD2. Germline assignment: CDR1 LGHNA and CDR2 YSLEER. This CDR3 spans 19 amino acids. V dropped 4 bases and J dropped 5; count of bases not matched to a gene: 14. The CDR3 here is CASSRRGLAGEGRKDTQYF. The DNA for the CDR3 is TGCGCCAGCAGCCGCAGGGGACTAGCGGGAGAAGGAAGAAAAGATACGCAGTATTTT.

Many counts were recorded for this clonotype. The chain combines TRBV5-1 with TRBJ2-3; D might be TRBD1 (6 bases). The germline CDR1 and CDR2 sequences are SGHRS and YFSETQ. This CDR3 spans 13 amino acids. Trimming stripped 4 bases from V and 4 bases from J, with 10 bases between. Here the CDR3 reads CASSPGVSDTQYF. Here the CDR3 DNA reads TGCGCCAGCAGCCCAGGGGTTTCAGATACGCAGTATTTT. Variable domain in full (rest from reference TRBV5-1 and TRBJ2-3): KAGVTQTPRYLIKTRGQQVTLSCSPISGHRSVSWYQQTPGQGLQFLFEYFSETQRNKGNFPGRFSGRQFSNSRSEMNVSTLELGDSALYLCASSPGVSDTQYFGPGTRLTVL.

V and J are TRBV3-1 and TRBJ1-6, with D hard to call. This CDR3 spans 15 amino acids. V was trimmed by 0 bases and J by 9 bases, leaving 12 bases between them. Germline V gene data show CDR1 as LGHDT and CDR2 as YNNKEL (reference sequence). CDR3 DNA sequence: TGTGCCAGCAGCCAAGAGCGTGGGGTAGTTTCACCCCTCCACTTT. Protein: CASSQERGVVSPLHF.

A few counts support this clonotype. The rearrangement joins TRBV9 to TRBJ1-1; 8 bases fit TRBD1. This CDR3 spans 15 amino acids. Losses at the gene ends were 4 bases for V and 5 bases for J; bases not matched to a gene: 10. Germline values: CDR1 SGDLS, CDR2 YYNGEE. The CDR3 DNA reads as TGTGCCAGCAGCTCTAACCAGGGGGCGCGTACTGAAGCTTTCTTT. Translated, it gives CASSSNQGARTEAFF.

In this sample, this clonotype turned up a few times. The chain is built from TRBV11-2 and TRBJ2-7; D gene ambiguous. Germline V gene data show CDR1 as SGHAT and CDR2 as FQNNGV. Trimming removed 0 bases at V and 3 bases at J, with 6 bases between. CDR3 length: 13 residues. CDR3 DNA: TGTGCCAGCAGCTTAGACATCTACTACGAGCAGTACTTC. It specifies CASSLDIYYEQYF. The whole variable domain, filled in from reference TRBV11-2 and TRBJ2-7, reads EAGVAQSPRYKIIEKRQSVAFWCNPISGHATLYWYQQILGQGPKLLIQFQNNGVVDDSQLPKDRFSAERLKGVDSTLKIQPAKLEDSAVYLCASSLDIYYEQYFGPGTRLTVT.

The chain has TRBV7-9 and TRBJ2-7; TRBD1 matches 11 bases. There are 13 residues in the CDR3. Germline V CDR1 and CDR2: SEHNR, FQNEAQ (reference sequence). V lost 9 bases and J lost 6; bases outside the gene matches: 7. In nucleotides, the CDR3 is TGTGCCAGTACCGGGACAGGGGGACTCGAGCAGTACTTC. Its protein is CASTGTGGLEQYF. The whole variable domain, remainder taken from reference TRBV7-9 and TRBJ2-7, is DTGVSQNPRHKITKRGQNVTFRCDPISEHNRLYWYRQTLGQGPEFLTYFQNEAQLEKSRLLSDRFSAERPKGSFSTLEIQRTEQGDSAMYLCASTGTGGLEQYFGPGTRLTVT.

This clonotype was observed at least ten times. The chain couples TRBV29-1 to TRBJ2-1; 7 bases are shared with TRBD2. Trimming removed 6 bases from V and 6 bases from J; junction bases left unmatched: 2. CDR3 length: 11 amino acids. CDR1 SQVTM and CDR2 ANQGSEA come from the germline V gene. This CDR3 reads CSVVAGNEQFF. The CDR3 DNA reads TGCAGCGTCGTAGCGGGCAATGAGCAGTTCTTC.

V and J are TRBV28 and TRBJ2-7; D is unclear. Germline assignment: CDR1 MDHEN and CDR2 SYDVKM. Trimming cost V 2 bases and J 0 bases, with 11 bases left between them. The CDR3 spans 15 residues. The DNA for the CDR3 is TGTGCCAGCAGTTTAGGGCAGATCAGCTCCTACGAGCAGTACTTC. Its protein product is CASSLGQISSYEQYF.

The gene calls are TRBV10-3 and TRBJ2-2; D gene unclear. CDR1 ENHRY and CDR2 SYGVKD come from the germline V gene. V lost 7 bases to trimming and J lost 3 bases, with 9 bases between them. The CDR3 extends over 13 amino acids. This CDR3 is CAIKVADTGELFF. Written as DNA, the CDR3 is TGTGCCATCAAAGTGGCGGACACCGGGGAGCTGTTTTTT.

The rearrangement joins TRBV28 to TRBJ2-7, with 8 bases matching TRBD2. Looked up from germline, CDR1 is MDHEN and CDR2 is SYDVKM. V shed 5 bases, J shed 5 bases, and the junction held 14 bases outside the gene matches. This CDR3 comprises 16 residues. The CDR3 spells CASSPSAGTRSHEQYF. CDR3 sequence (DNA): TGTGCCAGCAGTCCCTCCGCCGGGACTAGGAGTCACGAGCAGTACTTC.

This clonotype was seen repeatedly, ten times or more. The rearrangement joins TRBV12-3 or TRBV12-4 to TRBJ2-7, with a possible D match to TRBD2 (6 bases). V lost 7 bases, J lost 2 bases, and 12 bases lay in between. The CDR3 covers 13 residues. The CDR3 DNA reads TGTGCCAGCACCTGGGGACTTCCCTACGAGCAGTACTTC. Its translation: CASTWGLPYEQYF.

In its sample, this clonotype was seen a few times. This sequence joins TRBV3-1 and TRBJ1-4; the match to TRBD1 covers 7 bases. CDR3 size: 15 residues. The V gene end was trimmed by 6 bases and the J gene end by 6 bases; junction bases not matched to a gene: 10. Germline loops: CDR1 LGHDT, CDR2 YNNKEL (reference sequence). The CDR3 nucleotides read TGTGCCAGCAGTCATACCGGGACAGACGATGAAAAACTGTTTTTT. Translation: CASSHTGTDDEKLFF.

The chain recombines TRBV27 with TRBJ1-5; D possibly corresponds to TRBD1 (6 bases). CDR1 MNHEY and CDR2 SMNVEV come from the germline V gene (reference sequence). Trimming took 9 bases from V and 5 from J, leaving 17 bases between them. This CDR3 region has 14 residues. The CDR3 nucleotides read TGTGCCAGTGGAAATCAGGGGCGTGATCAGCCCCAGCATTTT. It specifies CASGNQGRDQPQHF.

The gene calls are TRBV5-5 and TRBJ2-6; 9 bases align to TRBD1. CDR3 size: 17 residues. CDR1 and CDR2 from the germline V gene are SGHKS and YYEKEE (reference sequence). Germline trimming cut 4 bases from V and 2 bases from J; bases unmatched to any gene: 7. CDR3 in DNA: TGTGCCAGCAGCCAGACAGGGGGTGGGACTGGGGCCAACGTCCTGACTTTC. Its translation: CASSQTGGGTGANVLTF.

This clonotype has only a few counts. The chain recombines TRBV7-8 with TRBJ2-3; 13 nucleotides line up with TRBD2. This CDR3 has 17 amino acids. Germline V gene lookup returns CDR1 SGHVS and CDR2 FQNEAQ. Trimming took 0 bases from V and 2 from J; bases not matched to a gene: 2. Here the CDR3 reads CASSLALAGGYTDTQYF. CDR3 in DNA: TGTGCCAGCAGCTTAGCACTAGCGGGAGGGTACACAGATACGCAGTATTTT.

The gene calls are TRBV15 and TRBJ2-3; D assignment may be TRBD1 or TRBD2 (6 bases each). Germline values: CDR1 LNHNV, CDR2 YYDKDF (reference sequence). V lost 0 bases to trimming and J lost 5 bases, with 21 bases between them. This CDR3 has 18 amino acids. CDR3 loop: CATSRDEVGGEKGDTQYF. As DNA, the CDR3 is TGTGCCACCAGCAGAGATGAGGTGGGGGGCGAGAAAGGAGATACGCAGTATTTT.